Below are 30 T cell receptor beta chains sequenced from a single sample in a study of blood T cell repertoires in COVID-19. This table comes from immunoSEQ multiplex PCR, and its TCRdb copy is limited to in-frame clones, with some not included. The table shows under 65,000 clones, with more than 85% occurring only once. The specimen sequenced was peripheral blood. Receptor source: a man aged 50 to 60 with acute or convalescent COVID-19.

V is TRBV5-6 and J is TRBJ1-1, with 9 bases matching TRBD1. J lost 6 bases, V lost 3 bases, and 12 bases had no gene match. The CDR3 runs to 16 residues. Germline values: CDR1 SGHDT, CDR2 YYEEEE. DNA for the CDR3: TGTGCCAGCAGCTCTCAAGGACAGGGGAAAATCGCTGAAGCTTTCTTT. Its protein product is CASSSQGQGKIAEAFF. The whole variable domain, filled in from reference TRBV5-6 and TRBJ1-1, reads DAGVTQSPTHLIKTRGQQVTLRCSPKSGHDTVSWYQQALGQGPQFIFQYYEEEERQRGNFPDRFSGHQFPNYSSELNVNALLLGDSALYLCASSSQGQGKIAEAFFGQGTRLTVV.

CDR3: CASSPTTGGVYQPQHF. The CDR3 nucleotides are TGTGCCAGCTCACCTACTACAGGGGGCGTCTATCAGCCCCAGCATTTT. This rearrangement joins TRBV18 to TRBJ1-5, with TRBD1 identical over 9 bases. CDR1 and CDR2 from the germline V gene are KGHSH and LQKENI. The CDR3 sequence is 16 residues long. Trimming cost V 3 bases and J 5 bases; bases outside gene matches: 8. The full variable domain, in which reference TRBV18 and TRBJ1-5 provide the parts outside the CDR3, is NAGVMQNPRHLVRRRGQEARLRCSPMKGHSHVYWYRQLPEEGLKFMVYLQKENIIDESGMPKERFSAEFPKEGPSILRIQQVVRGDSAAYFCASSPTTGGVYQPQHFGDGTRLSIL.

The chain couples TRBV2 to TRBJ2-3; 8 bases map to TRBD2. J was trimmed by 5 bases and V by 4 bases; bases with no gene match: 8. This CDR3 is 15 amino acids long. In germline, CDR1 is SNHLY, CDR2 FYNNEI. CDR3: CASSVVRGGGDTQYF. CDR3 DNA sequence: TGTGCCAGCAGTGTTGTCCGGGGGGGCGGAGATACGCAGTATTTT.

J is TRBJ2-7 and V is TRBV3-1 (or the pseudogene TRBV3-2); possible D gene TRBD2, 5 bases. The CDR3 contains 13 residues. The germline CDR1 and CDR2 sequences are LGHDT and YNNKEL (reference sequence). Trimming left V 1 base short and J 3 bases short, with 7 bases between. As DNA, the CDR3 is TGTGCCAGCAGCCAAGGGACTTTCTACGAGCAGTACTTC. This encodes CASSQGTFYEQYF.

The chain's CDR3 is CASSELVGANGNTIYF. The CDR3 DNA reads TGTGCCAGCAGTGAATTGGTGGGGGCCAATGGAAACACCATATATTTT. V gene TRBV2 combines with J gene TRBJ1-3, with a possible D match to TRBD1 (6 bases). The germline V and J ends were trimmed by 2 bases and 3 bases, with 14 bases remaining between them. There are 16 residues in the CDR3. CDR1 SNHLY and CDR2 FYNNEI come from the germline V gene.

The chain carries TRBV14 and TRBJ1-1; D call uncertain. This CDR3 spans 11 amino acids. Germline-derived CDR1 and CDR2 are SGHDN and FVKESK. V lost 6 bases and J 5 bases, leaving 7 bases between the germline ends. CDR3 nucleotide sequence: TGTGCCAGCAGTCACGGGACTGAAGCTTTCTTT. Encoded protein: CASSHGTEAFF.

This clone has only a few counts. V usage is TRBV5-8 and J usage is TRBJ1-5, with D unclear. V lost 4 bases and J 2 bases, leaving 4 bases between the germline ends. Germline-derived CDR1 and CDR2 are SGHTS and YDEGEE. The length of the CDR3 is 12 residues. CDR3 nucleotides: TGTGCCAGCAGCCCCGGCAATCAGCCCCAGCATTTT. Its translation is CASSPGNQPQHF. Complete variable domain (other parts from reference TRBV5-8 and TRBJ1-5): EAGVTQSPTHLIKTRGQQATLRCSPISGHTSVYWYQQALGLGLQFLLWYDEGEERNRGNFPPRFSGRQFPNYSSELNVNALELEDSALYLCASSPGNQPQHFGDGTRLSIL.

This clone was seen a few times. The chain joins TRBV5-6 to TRBJ2-3; maybe TRBD2 (6 bases). CDR1 and CDR2 (germline): SGHDT, YYEEEE. The CDR3 loop spans 16 amino acids. The V end lost 3 bases, the J end lost 1 base, and 15 bases lay between the germline ends. This chain's CDR3 is CASSSGGSGGTDTQYF. The CDR3 nucleotides are TGTGCCAGCAGCTCCGGGGGTAGCGGCGGCACAGATACGCAGTATTTT.

The chain employs TRBV6-5 and TRBJ2-7; a possible D gene is TRBD1 (6 bases). CDR3 length: 14 residues. The germline gives CDR1 MNHEY, CDR2 SVGAGI. V was clipped by 6 bases and J by 0 bases, with 12 bases between them. CDR3 DNA: TGTGCCAGCAGAGAGACAGGAGTCTCCTACGAGCAGTACTTC. It yields the protein CASRETGVSYEQYF.

Of note for this clone: Other DNA sequences from this sample encode an identical CDR3 as well. The chain joins TRBV19 to TRBJ1-5, with 9 nucleotides matching TRBD1. After removal of 5 bases from V and 2 bases from J, the junction contained 4 bases not matched to a gene. The CDR3 is made up of 15 amino acids. The V gene's germline CDR1 is LNHDA and CDR2 SQIVND (reference sequence). This chain's CDR3 is CASSPDRGGNQPQHF. The CDR3 region has the DNA TGTGCCAGTAGTCCGGACAGGGGAGGCAATCAGCCCCAGCATTTT.

CDR3 nucleotides: TGTGCCAGCAGTCCATCCTCGGACAGGGAGAAACTGTTTTTT. Translating it yields CASSPSSDREKLFF. The chain recombines TRBV27 with TRBJ1-4; 8 nucleotides line up with TRBD1. This CDR3 region has 14 residues. The germline CDR1 and CDR2 sequences are MNHEY and SMNVEV (reference sequence). After removal of 5 bases from V and 11 bases from J, the junction contained 10 bases not matched to a gene.

Relative to its sample, this clone is medium-sized (0.01 to 0.1%). V usage is TRBV11-2 and J usage is TRBJ2-7; D gene uncertain. V dropped 7 bases and J dropped 2 bases, with 12 bases sitting between them. Germline V gene lookup returns CDR1 SGHAT and CDR2 FQNNGV. The CDR3 totals 13 residues. DNA for the CDR3: TGTGCCAGCACCAAACCCGACACCTACGAGCAGTACTTC. Translation: CASTKPDTYEQYF. Combining the CDR3 with reference TRBV11-2 and TRBJ2-7 gives the whole variable domain EAGVAQSPRYKIIEKRQSVAFWCNPISGHATLYWYQQILGQGPKLLIQFQNNGVVDDSQLPKDRFSAERLKGVDSTLKIQPAKLEDSAVYLCASTKPDTYEQYFGPGTRLTVT.

The count of this clone is one. The chain joins TRBV25-1 to TRBJ1-2; 8 nucleotides line up with TRBD1. The germline gives CDR1 MGHDK, CDR2 SYGVNS. V lost 2 bases and J lost 5; bases outside the gene matches: 7. This CDR3 contains 15 residues. Here the CDR3 reads CASSEQGARPYGYTF. The CDR3 DNA is TGTGCCAGCAGTGAACAGGGGGCGAGGCCGTATGGCTACACCTTC.

The chain uses TRBV10-3 and TRBJ1-1; 9 positions agree with TRBD1. CDR3 size: 14 residues. After removal of 7 bases from V and 4 bases from J, the junction contained 7 bases not matched to a gene. Germline V lookup: CDR1 ENHRY, CDR2 SYGVKD. The CDR3 DNA follows: TGTGCCATCACTGTGACAGGGGGGGGCACTGAAGCTTTCTTT. Protein: CAITVTGGGTEAFF.

V is TRBV24-1 and J is TRBJ1-5; TRBD1 aligns across 9 bases. J lost 2 bases, V lost 4 bases, and 5 bases had no gene match. The CDR3 extends over 16 amino acids. CDR1 KGHDR and CDR2 SFDVKD come from the germline V gene. The CDR3 region is CATSDGDRDRNQPQHF. Written as DNA, the CDR3 is TGTGCCACCAGTGACGGGGACAGGGACCGCAATCAGCCCCAGCATTTT.

The sample holds one count of this clone. This chain connects TRBV7-2 to TRBJ2-2; D is perhaps TRBD1 (5 bases). The V end was cut by 3 bases, the J end by 7 bases, with 12 bases between. Germline lookup yields CDR1 SGHTA and CDR2 FQGNSA. CDR3 length: 14 residues. In DNA, the CDR3 is TGTGCCAGCAGCTTGAACAGGAATAGCGGGGAGCTGTTTTTT. Translating it yields CASSLNRNSGELFF.

The chain employs TRBV30 and TRBJ1-2, with 8 bases that match TRBD1. The CDR3 has 13 residues. CDR1 GTSNPN and CDR2 SVGIG come from the germline V gene (reference sequence). The V segment lost 8 bases and the J segment 8 bases; nucleotides outside the gene matches: 13. The CDR3 coding sequence is TGTGCCACGCAACGGGCAGGGGGCTCGGGCTACACCTTC. Protein sequence: CATQRAGGSGYTF.

The V call is TRBV4-1, the J call TRBJ2-2; D might be TRBD2 (6 bases). This CDR3 has 15 residues. V dropped 1 base and J dropped 4 bases, with 10 bases sitting between them. The germline V gene has CDR1 MGHRA and CDR2 YSYEKL. Here the CDR3 DNA reads TGCGCCAGCAGCCAAGGGAGGGAAACCACCGGGGAGCTGTTTTTT. Protein product: CASSQGRETTGELFF.

The rearrangement links TRBV6-6 to TRBJ1-4, with TRBD1 identical over 11 bases. CDR1 and CDR2 from the germline V gene are MNHNY and SVGAGI (reference sequence). The CDR3 is 13 residues long. Trimming took 8 bases from V and 8 from J; bases not matched to a gene: 4. The CDR3 DNA sequence: TGTGCCAGCTCCGGGACAGGGGGGGAAAAACTGTTTTTT. Protein product: CASSGTGGEKLFF.

The chain couples TRBV6-4 to TRBJ1-1; 9 bases agree with TRBD1. Germline V lookup: CDR1 MRHNA, CDR2 SNTAGT. J was trimmed by 4 bases and V by 6 bases; bases with no gene match: 9. The CDR3 has 15 amino acids. CDR3 nucleotides: TGTGCCAGCAGGGGACAGGGTTTGGGGAGCACTGAAGCTTTCTTT. Translation: CASRGQGLGSTEAFF.

The sample holds a few counts of this clone. The rearrangement joins TRBV7-6 to TRBJ1-1; 10 nucleotides line up with TRBD1. The germline gives CDR1 SGHVS, CDR2 FNYEAQ. V was clipped by 5 bases and J by 1 base; unmatched bases: 10. The CDR3 is 17 amino acids. The CDR3 loop reads CASSRDRGKLRNTEAFF. CDR3 in DNA: TGTGCCAGCAGCCGGGACAGGGGAAAATTGAGGAACACTGAAGCTTTCTTT. Full variable domain (rest looked up from reference TRBV7-6 and TRBJ1-1): GAGVSQSPRYKVTKRGQDVALRCDPISGHVSLYWYRQALGQGPEFLTYFNYEAQQDKSGLPNDRFSAERPEGSISTLTIQRTEQRDSAMYRCASSRDRGKLRNTEAFFGQGTRLTVV.

This chain joins TRBV5-1 and TRBJ1-2; D unresolved. The V and J ends lost 4 bases and 7 bases respectively, with 20 bases between them. In germline, CDR1 is SGHRS, CDR2 YFSETQ. The CDR3 extends over 15 amino acids. DNA of the CDR3: TGCGCCAGCAGCCCTGGAGGGCCAATAGCCGGTGGCTACACCTTC. It codes for CASSPGGPIAGGYTF.

The CDR3 region is CASSLSGAGVGNTIYF. DNA of the CDR3: TGTGCCAGCAGCCTTAGTGGGGCAGGGGTGGGAAACACCATATATTTT. This rearrangement joins TRBV7-2 to TRBJ1-3; D is perhaps TRBD1 (6 bases). CDR3 length: 16 amino acids. CDR1 is SGHTA, CDR2 FQGNSA, per germline. V was trimmed by 5 bases and J by 4 bases, leaving 18 bases between them.

The chain recombines TRBV6-4 with TRBJ1-2; D remains ambiguous. The CDR3 runs 10 residues. V gave up 8 bases and J gave up 5 bases, with 6 bases separating them. Per the germline V gene, CDR1 is MRHNA and CDR2 is SNTAGT. For the CDR3, the DNA is TGTGCCAGCCTGTTTTATGGCTACACCTTC. Translating it yields CASLFYGYTF.

The CDR3 region is CATSGGTGAYEQYF. DNA of the CDR3: TGTGCCACCAGTGGGGGCACGGGGGCCTACGAGCAGTACTTC. This sequence joins TRBV24-1 and TRBJ2-7; tentative D call: TRBD2 (6 bases). V lost 5 bases to trimming and J lost 2 bases, with 12 bases between them. The CDR3 covers 14 residues. In germline, CDR1 is KGHDR, CDR2 SFDVKD.

Details on this clone: The same CDR3 also results from other DNA sequences found in this sample. CDR3 DNA sequence: TGTGCCAGCTCACCACGGAGGGACTACGAGCAGTACTTC. This sequence encodes CASSPRRDYEQYF. The chain combines TRBV18 with TRBJ2-7, with D tentatively TRBD2 (6 bases). CDR1 KGHSH and CDR2 LQKENI come from the germline V gene. Deletions cut 1 base from V and 3 bases from J, with 7 bases between. The CDR3 is made up of 13 amino acids.

Note on this clone: The same CDR3 arises from other DNA sequences in this sample as well. The CDR3 sequence is CASSREGTGANVLTF. CDR3 sequence (DNA): TGTGCCAGCTCTCGGGAGGGAACTGGGGCCAACGTCCTGACTTTC. The chain combines TRBV19 with TRBJ2-6; 8 nucleotides align to TRBD2. Germline V CDR1 and CDR2: LNHDA, SQIVND (reference sequence). With V trimmed by 9 bases and J by 2 bases, 6 bases remained unmatched. This CDR3 is 15 amino acids long.

The chain is built from TRBV6-5 and TRBJ1-6; D remains ambiguous. The V end lost 6 bases, the J end lost 10 bases, and 13 bases lay between the germline ends. Germline V lookup: CDR1 MNHEY, CDR2 SVGAGI. The CDR3 is 13 residues long. DNA for the CDR3: TGTGCCAGCAGGCGGGTTGAGGGCTCACCCCTCCACTTT. This sequence encodes CASRRVEGSPLHF.

The CDR3 coding sequence is TGTGCCAGTAGTAGTTATACAAGCGGGGGGGTGCCCTACAATGAGCAGTTCTTC. Translation: CASSSYTSGGVPYNEQFF. V and J are TRBV19 and TRBJ2-1, with 10 bases aligning to TRBD2. The V segment lost 4 bases and the J segment 2 bases; nucleotides outside the gene matches: 11. CDR1 is LNHDA, CDR2 SQIVND, per germline (reference sequence). The CDR3 runs 18 residues.

The chain carries TRBV20-1 and TRBJ2-7, with D possibly matching TRBD2 (6 bases). With 3 bases removed from V and 6 bases from J, the gap between germline ends came to 18 bases. CDR1 and CDR2 (germline): DFQATT, SNEGSKA (reference sequence). This CDR3 has 14 amino acids. The CDR3 nucleotides are TGCAGTGCTAGTGGGACGGGGGTGCGGGTCGAGCAGTACTTC. Translating it yields CSASGTGVRVEQYF.